This T cell receptor beta chain appears in the sequencing data of a study of cytomegalovirus exposure and HLA in healthy donors. Overall study findings and caveats: Donors were assumed by presence/absence analyses to have roughly uniform sequencing depth.

PCR amplification relied on 60 Vbeta primers (plus 13 Jbeta primers). Generated by immunoSEQ multiplex PCR, the TCRdb table keeps only in-frame clones and is missing some. The table shows 170,000 or so clones, with roughly four fifths occurring only once. Unrecorded immune exposure was likely among donors, who were nominally healthy when sampled. V dropped 7 bases and J dropped 4; count of bases not matched to a gene: 6. There are 12 residues in the CDR3. Looked up from germline, CDR1 is SQVTM and CDR2 is ANQGSEA. Details on this clone: The antigen is unknown.

The chain carries TRBV29-1 and TRBJ1-1; 7 positions match TRBD1. This receptor was obtained from a man aged 45 to 65 in good health and CMV-seronegative. Sequenced: PBMCs. The CDR3 region is CSADRVVTEAFF. CDR3 in DNA: TGCAGCGCAGACAGGGTGGTCACTGAAGCTTTCTTT.